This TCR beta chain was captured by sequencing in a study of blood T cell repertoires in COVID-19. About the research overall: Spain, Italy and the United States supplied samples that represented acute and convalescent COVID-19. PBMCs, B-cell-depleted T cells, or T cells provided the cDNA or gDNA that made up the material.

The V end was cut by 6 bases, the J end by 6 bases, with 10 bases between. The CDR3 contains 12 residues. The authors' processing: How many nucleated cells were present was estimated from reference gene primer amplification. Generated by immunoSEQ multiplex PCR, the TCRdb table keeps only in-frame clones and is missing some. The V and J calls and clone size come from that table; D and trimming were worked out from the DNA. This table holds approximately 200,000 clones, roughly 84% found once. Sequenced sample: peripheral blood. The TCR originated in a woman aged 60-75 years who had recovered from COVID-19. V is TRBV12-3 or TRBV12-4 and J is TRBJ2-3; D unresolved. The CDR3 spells CASRALGDTQYF. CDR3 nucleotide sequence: TGTGCCAGCAGGGCACTCGGGGATACGCAGTATTTT.